A selection of T cell receptor beta chains follows, all from one sample in a study of neurological immune-mediated disorders. In TCRdb, the 5' RACE reads were re-called with MiXCR into one record per CDR3 protein. The sample yields 70,000 to 95,000 distinct CDR3 sequences, roughly 15% seen once. The source material was PBMCs. Every receptor here comes from a woman between 45 and 60 years old in good health. The CDR3 runs from the conserved cysteine through the conserved F or W. Fields, in order: V gene, D gene, J gene, clone size, CDR3 DNA, CDR3 protein. The D gene is left open where the match is weak. Rows give clone size only sometimes, using once, few, many, or a class for an expanded clone.

v_gene: TRBV5-1
d_gene: TRBD1
j_gene: TRBJ2-5
abundance: many
CDR3nt: TGCGCCAGCAGCTTAACCGGACAGGGTGGAGAGACCCAGTACTTC
CDR3aa: CASSLTGQGGETQYF

v_gene: TRBV5-1
d_gene: NA
j_gene: TRBJ2-7
abundance: many
CDR3nt: TGCGCCAGCAGCTTGGAGGGGACCTCGCACTACGAGCAGTACTTC
CDR3aa: CASSLEGTSHYEQYF

v_gene: TRBV12-3/TRBV12-4
d_gene: TRBD1
j_gene: TRBJ2-6
abundance: many
CDR3nt: TGTGCCAGCAACAGGGGACCGAACTCTGGGGCCAACGTCCTGACTTTC
CDR3aa: CASNRGPNSGANVLTF

v_gene: TRBV2
d_gene: TRBD1
j_gene: TRBJ2-7
abundance: many
CDR3nt: TGTGCCAGCAGTGCTCCCCTACAGGGGGCTGAGCAGTACTTC
CDR3aa: CASSAPLQGAEQYF

v_gene: TRBV9
d_gene: NA
j_gene: TRBJ1-6
abundance: few
CDR3nt: TGTGCCAGCAGCGTAGCCAGCTCCTATAATTCACCCCTCCACTTT
CDR3aa: CASSVASSYNSPLHF

v_gene: TRBV5-1
d_gene: NA
j_gene: TRBJ2-6
abundance: NA
CDR3nt: TGCGCCAGCAGCTTGGGGGGTGGTGGGGCCAACGTCCTGTCTTTT
CDR3aa: CASSLGGGGANVLSF

v_gene: TRBV20-1
d_gene: NA
j_gene: TRBJ2-3
abundance: many
CDR3nt: TGCAGTGCCCCGGGGAGGCAAGGGATTTCTCGGACAGATACGCAGTATTTT
CDR3aa: CSAPGRQGISRTDTQYF

v_gene: TRBV5-1
d_gene: TRBD2
j_gene: TRBJ2-7
abundance: many
CDR3nt: TGCGCCAGCAGCCCGGGGGGGACTCAGGACTACGAGCAGTACTTC
CDR3aa: CASSPGGTQDYEQYF

v_gene: TRBV6-2/TRBV6-3
d_gene: NA
j_gene: TRBJ1-6
abundance: many
CDR3nt: TGTGCCAGCAGAGTTGGGACTGATAATTCACCCCTCCACTTT
CDR3aa: CASRVGTDNSPLHF

v_gene: TRBV20-1
d_gene: TRBD2
j_gene: TRBJ2-7
abundance: few
CDR3nt: TGCAGTGCTTTTTCGACTAGCGGGAGTCACGAGCAGTACTTC
CDR3aa: CSAFSTSGSHEQYF